These T cell receptor beta chains were read from a single sample in a study of blood T cell repertoires in COVID-19. Repertoires were generated with immunoSEQ multiplex PCR, while TCRdb's copy carries only in-frame clones and drops some. The repertoire has about 69,000 clones, around 90% of them found once; the top ten carry 5% to 6.5%. Sequenced material: peripheral blood. Receptor source: a man aged 50 or older with acute or convalescent COVID-19. Each CDR3 is given with its conserved first and last residue. The D gene is left open where the match is weak. Not every row has a clone size; where given, it reads once, few, many or a size class.

v_gene: TRBV13
abundance: NA
j_gene: TRBJ2-7
len: 13
d_gene: TRBD1
CDR3aa: CASSNRGRAEQYF
CDR3nt: TGTGCCAGCAGTAACAGGGGAAGGGCCGAGCAGTACTTC

v_gene: TRBV27
abundance: NA
j_gene: TRBJ1-4
len: 19
d_gene: NA
CDR3aa: CASSAILGATSATNEKLFF
CDR3nt: TGTGCCAGCAGCGCCATCCTAGGGGCTACCTCTGCAACTAATGAAAAACTGTTTTTT

v_gene: TRBV6-1
abundance: NA
j_gene: TRBJ2-1
len: 16
d_gene: TRBD1
CDR3aa: CASSVSGQGAYNEQFF
CDR3nt: TGTGCCAGCAGTGTAAGTGGTCAGGGGGCCTACAATGAGCAGTTCTTC

v_gene: TRBV5-1
abundance: NA
j_gene: TRBJ2-5
len: 13
d_gene: TRBD2
CDR3aa: CASSSGLAGTQYF
CDR3nt: TGCGCCAGCAGCTCGGGACTAGCAGGGACCCAGTACTTC

v_gene: TRBV11-2
abundance: NA
j_gene: TRBJ2-5
len: 14
d_gene: TRBD2
CDR3aa: CASSRAGGPETQYF
CDR3nt: TGTGCCAGCAGCAGAGCGGGAGGGCCCGAGACCCAGTACTTC

v_gene: TRBV30
abundance: NA
j_gene: TRBJ2-7
len: 14
d_gene: TRBD1
CDR3aa: CAWSTPGQPYEQYF
CDR3nt: TGTGCCTGGAGTACTCCGGGACAGCCCTACGAGCAGTACTTC

v_gene: TRBV19
abundance: NA
j_gene: TRBJ1-5
len: 14
d_gene: NA
CDR3aa: CASSRGTEGQPQHF
CDR3nt: TGTGCCAGTAGTCGTGGGACGGAGGGTCAGCCCCAGCATTTT

v_gene: TRBV24-1
abundance: NA
j_gene: TRBJ1-5
len: 12
d_gene: NA
CDR3aa: CATSLSNQPQHF
CDR3nt: TGTGCCACCAGCTTGAGCAATCAGCCCCAGCATTTT

v_gene: TRBV14
abundance: NA
j_gene: TRBJ1-1
len: 17
d_gene: NA
CDR3aa: CASSHRPIGRANTEAFF
CDR3nt: TGTGCCAGCAGCCACCGACCAATCGGCAGGGCGAACACTGAAGCTTTCTTT

v_gene: TRBV10-3
abundance: NA
j_gene: TRBJ2-1
len: 15
d_gene: TRBD2
CDR3aa: CAISEGGSGSPEQFF
CDR3nt: TGTGCCATCAGTGAGGGGGGGAGCGGGAGTCCTGAGCAGTTCTTC

v_gene: TRBV30
abundance: NA
j_gene: TRBJ1-5
len: 17
d_gene: TRBD1
CDR3aa: CAWSRDRSTYNYQPQHF
CDR3nt: TGTGCCTGGAGTCGGGACAGGTCCACGTATAACTATCAGCCCCAGCATTTT

v_gene: TRBV7-6
abundance: NA
j_gene: TRBJ1-6
len: 13
d_gene: NA
CDR3aa: CASSSKGYSPLHF
CDR3nt: TGTGCCAGCAGCTCAAAGGGGTACTCACCCCTCCACTTT

v_gene: TRBV9
abundance: NA
j_gene: TRBJ2-3
len: 15
d_gene: NA
CDR3aa: CASSAGLSSTDTQYF
CDR3nt: TGTGCCAGCAGCGCCGGACTTTCTAGCACAGATACGCAGTATTTT

v_gene: TRBV5-1
abundance: NA
j_gene: TRBJ2-1
len: 14
d_gene: NA
CDR3aa: CASSAGSSGNEQFF
CDR3nt: TGCGCCAGCAGCGCAGGGAGTAGCGGTAATGAGCAGTTCTTC

v_gene: TRBV6-2/TRBV6-3
abundance: NA
j_gene: TRBJ2-7
len: 17
d_gene: TRBD2
CDR3aa: CASSSGYGPSGFYEQYF
CDR3nt: TGTGCCAGCAGTTCCGGGTATGGGCCTAGCGGATTTTACGAGCAGTACTTC

v_gene: TRBV5-1
abundance: NA
j_gene: TRBJ1-5
len: 15
d_gene: NA
CDR3aa: CASSKDSPSNQPQHF
CDR3nt: TGCGCCAGCAGCAAGGACAGTCCTAGCAATCAGCCCCAGCATTTT

v_gene: TRBV4-1
abundance: NA
j_gene: TRBJ2-7
len: 13
d_gene: TRBD1
CDR3aa: CASSVTGGYEQYF
CDR3nt: TGCGCCAGCAGCGTCACAGGGGGGTACGAGCAGTACTTC

v_gene: TRBV5-6
abundance: NA
j_gene: TRBJ1-3
len: 16
d_gene: NA
CDR3aa: CASSRRQALLGNTIYF
CDR3nt: TGTGCCAGCAGCCGCCGACAGGCCCTCCTTGGAAACACCATATATTTT

v_gene: TRBV7-2
abundance: NA
j_gene: TRBJ1-5
len: 14
d_gene: NA
CDR3aa: CASSLAGYNQPQHF
CDR3nt: TGTGCCAGCAGCTTAGCGGGCTACAATCAGCCCCAGCATTTT

v_gene: TRBV6-5
abundance: NA
j_gene: TRBJ1-4
len: 15
d_gene: NA
CDR3aa: CASSYFRVRSEKLFF
CDR3nt: TGTGCCAGCAGTTACTTCAGGGTGCGGAGTGAAAAACTGTTTTTT

v_gene: TRBV6-5
abundance: once
j_gene: TRBJ2-2
len: 15
d_gene: TRBD1
CDR3aa: CASSLTGANTGELFF
CDR3nt: TGTGCCAGCAGTCTGACAGGGGCGAACACCGGGGAGCTGTTTTTT

v_gene: TRBV27
abundance: NA
j_gene: TRBJ2-6
len: 20
d_gene: TRBD1
CDR3aa: CASSLFSWGQGAPGANVLTF
CDR3nt: TGTGCCAGCAGTTTATTTTCGTGGGGACAGGGGGCCCCTGGGGCCAACGTCCTGACTTTC

v_gene: TRBV5-1
abundance: NA
j_gene: TRBJ2-5
len: 16
d_gene: TRBD2
CDR3aa: CASSLGVAGVSKTQYF
CDR3nt: TGCGCCAGCAGCTTGGGGGTAGCGGGAGTTAGTAAGACCCAGTACTTC

v_gene: TRBV19
abundance: NA
j_gene: TRBJ2-1
len: 15
d_gene: NA
CDR3aa: CASSIDAGAHNEQFF
CDR3nt: TGTGCCAGTAGTATAGACGCGGGGGCCCACAATGAGCAGTTCTTC

v_gene: TRBV5-4
abundance: NA
j_gene: TRBJ2-6
len: 15
d_gene: NA
CDR3aa: CASSSASAGANVLTF
CDR3nt: TGTGCCAGCAGCTCCGCTAGTGCCGGGGCCAACGTCCTGACTTTC

v_gene: TRBV14
abundance: NA
j_gene: TRBJ2-5
len: 20
d_gene: TRBD2
CDR3aa: CASSQRLWLAGGGPQETQYF
CDR3nt: TGTGCCAGCAGCCAAAGGTTGTGGCTAGCGGGAGGAGGGCCCCAAGAGACCCAGTACTTC

v_gene: TRBV28
abundance: NA
j_gene: TRBJ2-3
len: 15
d_gene: NA
CDR3aa: CASGGLTTRTDTQYF
CDR3nt: TGTGCCTCAGGGGGGCTCACTACGCGCACAGATACGCAGTATTTT

v_gene: TRBV7-9
abundance: NA
j_gene: TRBJ2-1
len: 17
d_gene: TRBD2
CDR3aa: CASSFPLSGRGYNEQFF
CDR3nt: TGTGCCAGCAGCTTTCCCCTTAGCGGGAGAGGGTACAATGAGCAGTTCTTC

v_gene: TRBV6-6
abundance: NA
j_gene: TRBJ2-1
len: 14
d_gene: TRBD2
CDR3aa: CASKGTSGNNEQFF
CDR3nt: TGTGCCAGCAAAGGGACTAGCGGAAACAATGAGCAGTTCTTC

v_gene: TRBV7-8
abundance: NA
j_gene: TRBJ1-6
len: 15
d_gene: NA
CDR3aa: CASSPSGWVDSPLHF
CDR3nt: TGTGCCAGCAGCCCCTCGGGGTGGGTTGATTCACCCCTCCACTTT

v_gene: TRBV18
abundance: NA
j_gene: TRBJ1-1
len: 13
d_gene: TRBD1
CDR3aa: CASSQGARTEAFF
CDR3nt: TGTGCCAGCTCACAGGGGGCGCGCACTGAAGCTTTCTTT

v_gene: TRBV4-3
abundance: NA
j_gene: TRBJ2-1
len: 20
d_gene: TRBD2
CDR3aa: CASSQDSLAGGPWSYNEQFF
CDR3nt: TGCGCCAGCAGCCAAGATTCGCTAGCGGGAGGGCCGTGGTCCTACAATGAGCAGTTCTTC

v_gene: TRBV10-3
abundance: NA
j_gene: TRBJ2-3
len: 15
d_gene: TRBD1
CDR3aa: CAISTGQGGTDTQYF
CDR3nt: TGTGCCATCAGTACAGGACAGGGTGGAACAGATACGCAGTATTTT

v_gene: TRBV19
abundance: NA
j_gene: TRBJ1-5
len: 15
d_gene: TRBD1
CDR3aa: CASKLGQGSNQPQHF
CDR3nt: TGTGCCAGTAAGCTCGGACAGGGCAGCAATCAGCCCCAGCATTTT

v_gene: TRBV3-1/TRBV3-2
abundance: NA
j_gene: TRBJ1-1
len: 11
d_gene: NA
CDR3aa: CASSHFHEAFF
CDR3nt: TGTGCCAGCAGCCATTTCCATGAAGCTTTCTTT

v_gene: TRBV10-3
abundance: NA
j_gene: TRBJ2-2
len: 14
d_gene: NA
CDR3aa: CAISAARDTGELFF
CDR3nt: TGTGCCATCAGTGCTGCCCGGGACACCGGGGAGCTGTTTTTT

v_gene: TRBV6-5
abundance: NA
j_gene: TRBJ1-2
len: 14
d_gene: NA
CDR3aa: CASIPGGGGYGYTF
CDR3nt: TGTGCCAGCATCCCTGGGGGCGGAGGATATGGCTACACCTTC

v_gene: TRBV6-5
abundance: NA
j_gene: TRBJ2-2
len: 14
d_gene: TRBD1
CDR3aa: CASSYPGQDRELFF
CDR3nt: TGTGCCAGCAGTTACCCAGGACAGGACCGGGAGCTGTTTTTT

v_gene: TRBV11-2
abundance: NA
j_gene: TRBJ1-2
len: 15
d_gene: NA
CDR3aa: CASSLGFGGSYGYTF
CDR3nt: TGTGCCAGCAGCTTAGGCTTTGGGGGGTCCTATGGCTACACCTTC

v_gene: TRBV5-1
abundance: NA
j_gene: TRBJ1-2
len: 13
d_gene: NA
CDR3aa: CASSPNARYGYTF
CDR3nt: TGCGCCAGCAGCCCCAACGCGCGTTATGGCTACACCTTC

v_gene: TRBV21-1
abundance: NA
j_gene: TRBJ2-1
len: 20
d_gene: NA
CDR3aa: CASSKEGGTSGSPSYNEQFF
CDR3nt: TGTGCCAGCAGCAAAGAGGGGGGGACTAGCGGGAGTCCCTCCTACAATGAGCAGTTCTTC

v_gene: TRBV7-8
abundance: few
j_gene: TRBJ2-3
len: 15
d_gene: TRBD2
CDR3aa: CASSSQAGGGDTQYF
CDR3nt: TGTGCCAGCAGCTCTCAAGCGGGAGGCGGCGATACGCAGTATTTT

v_gene: TRBV18
abundance: NA
j_gene: TRBJ1-5
len: 16
d_gene: NA
CDR3aa: CASSPPGPGGDQPQHF
CDR3nt: TGTGCCAGCTCACCCCCGGGGCCGGGAGGGGATCAGCCCCAGCATTTT

v_gene: TRBV7-2
abundance: NA
j_gene: TRBJ2-5
len: 16
d_gene: NA
CDR3aa: CASSFSWQGIGGTQYF
CDR3nt: TGTGCCAGCAGCTTCTCCTGGCAGGGGATAGGTGGGACCCAGTACTTC

v_gene: TRBV9
abundance: NA
j_gene: TRBJ2-5
len: 15
d_gene: NA
CDR3aa: CASSDFRGGQETQYF
CDR3nt: TGTGCCAGCAGCGACTTCAGGGGAGGGCAAGAGACCCAGTACTTC

v_gene: TRBV19
abundance: NA
j_gene: TRBJ2-7
len: 14
d_gene: NA
CDR3aa: CASKSGDANYEQYF
CDR3nt: TGTGCCAGTAAGTCAGGGGACGCGAACTACGAGCAGTACTTC

v_gene: TRBV19
abundance: NA
j_gene: TRBJ1-1
len: 14
d_gene: NA
CDR3aa: CASSTGHMNTEAFF
CDR3nt: TGTGCCAGTAGTACGGGACATATGAACACTGAAGCTTTCTTT

v_gene: TRBV27
abundance: once
j_gene: TRBJ2-5
len: 13
d_gene: NA
CDR3aa: CASSPFAGETQYF
CDR3nt: TGTGCCAGCAGTCCCTTCGCGGGAGAGACCCAGTACTTC

v_gene: TRBV5-6
abundance: NA
j_gene: TRBJ1-3
len: 16
d_gene: NA
CDR3aa: CASSLADTRSGNTIYF
CDR3nt: TGTGCCAGCAGCTTGGCCGACACCCGCTCTGGAAACACCATATATTTT

v_gene: TRBV7-2
abundance: NA
j_gene: TRBJ2-7
len: 14
d_gene: TRBD1
CDR3aa: CASSPTGFGYEQYF
CDR3nt: TGTGCCAGCAGCCCGACAGGGTTCGGCTACGAGCAGTACTTC

v_gene: TRBV4-1
abundance: NA
j_gene: TRBJ2-3
len: 15
d_gene: TRBD2
CDR3aa: CASSQGQREGDTQYF
CDR3nt: TGCGCCAGCAGCCAAGGTCAGCGGGAAGGGGATACGCAGTATTTT

v_gene: TRBV9
abundance: NA
j_gene: TRBJ1-2
len: 13
d_gene: NA
CDR3aa: CASSVNRGYGYTF
CDR3nt: TGTGCCAGCAGCGTAAACCGGGGGTATGGCTACACCTTC

v_gene: TRBV5-5
abundance: NA
j_gene: TRBJ1-1
len: 13
d_gene: NA
CDR3aa: CASSRERSTEAFF
CDR3nt: TGTGCCAGCAGCCGGGAGAGATCCACTGAAGCTTTCTTT

v_gene: TRBV7-2
abundance: NA
j_gene: TRBJ2-1
len: 15
d_gene: NA
CDR3aa: CASRIGTLQYNEQFF
CDR3nt: TGTGCCAGCAGGATTGGGACTCTCCAGTACAATGAGCAGTTCTTC

v_gene: TRBV27
abundance: NA
j_gene: TRBJ2-7
len: 16
d_gene: TRBD2
CDR3aa: CASSLNAGVSTYEQYF
CDR3nt: TGTGCCAGCAGTTTAAATGCGGGAGTCAGCACCTACGAGCAGTACTTC

v_gene: TRBV20-1
abundance: few
j_gene: TRBJ2-3
len: 13
d_gene: NA
CDR3aa: CSASWSVPDTQYF
CDR3nt: TGCAGTGCTAGTTGGTCGGTGCCAGATACGCAGTATTTT

v_gene: TRBV19
abundance: NA
j_gene: TRBJ1-1
len: 11
d_gene: NA
CDR3aa: CASTGRTEAFF
CDR3nt: TGTGCCAGTACAGGGCGGACTGAAGCTTTCTTT

v_gene: TRBV2
abundance: NA
j_gene: TRBJ1-5
len: 14
d_gene: NA
CDR3aa: CASSNQGGNQPQHF
CDR3nt: TGTGCCAGCAGTAACCAGGGCGGCAATCAGCCCCAGCATTTT

v_gene: TRBV7-2
abundance: NA
j_gene: TRBJ2-7
len: 14
d_gene: NA
CDR3aa: CASSRSRDSYEQYF
CDR3nt: TGTGCCAGCAGCCGCAGCAGGGACTCCTACGAGCAGTACTTC

v_gene: TRBV21-1
abundance: once
j_gene: TRBJ2-7
len: 14
d_gene: NA
CDR3aa: CASSKFPDIYEQYF
CDR3nt: TGTGCCAGCAGCAAATTCCCAGACATCTACGAGCAGTACTTC